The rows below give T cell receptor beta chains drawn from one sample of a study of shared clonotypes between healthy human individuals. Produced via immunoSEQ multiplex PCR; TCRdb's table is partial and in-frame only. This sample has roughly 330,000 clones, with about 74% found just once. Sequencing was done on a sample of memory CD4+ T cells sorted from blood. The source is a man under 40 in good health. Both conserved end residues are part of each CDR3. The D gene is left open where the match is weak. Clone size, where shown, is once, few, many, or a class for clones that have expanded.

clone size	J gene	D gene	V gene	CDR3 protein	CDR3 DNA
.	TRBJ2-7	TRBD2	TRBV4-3	CASSHTASGRWEQYF	TGCGCCAGCAGTCACACTGCTAGCGGGAGGTGGGAGCAGTACTTC
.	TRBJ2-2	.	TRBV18	CASSPRGRTGELFF	TGTGCCAGCTCACCACGAGGGCGTACCGGGGAGCTGTTTTTT
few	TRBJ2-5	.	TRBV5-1	CASSSLAGSGETQYF	TGCGCCAGCAGCTCTTTGGCCGGATCTGGGGAGACCCAGTACTTC
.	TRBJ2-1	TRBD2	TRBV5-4	CASTMGLAGVDEQFF	TGTGCCAGCACGATGGGACTAGCGGGAGTCGATGAGCAGTTCTTC
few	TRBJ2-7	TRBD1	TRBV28	CASSPGTDYEQYF	TGTGCCAGCAGCCCGGGGACAGACTACGAGCAGTACTTC
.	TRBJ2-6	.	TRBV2	CASSEPAGANVLTF	TGTGCCAGCAGTGAACCTGCTGGGGCCAACGTCCTGACTTTC
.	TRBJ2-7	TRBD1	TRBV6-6	CASIGQGVSYEQYF	TGTGCCAGCATTGGACAGGGGGTCTCCTACGAGCAGTACTTC
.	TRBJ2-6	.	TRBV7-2	CASSLKTGYLLGANVLTF	TGTGCCAGCAGCTTGAAAACAGGTTATCTACTCGGGGCCAACGTCCTGACTTTC
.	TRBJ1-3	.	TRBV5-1	CASSLQTADTIYF	TGCGCCAGCAGCTTGCAGACGGCGGACACCATATATTTT
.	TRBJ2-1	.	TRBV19	CATGVGEQFF	TGTGCCACGGGTGTGGGAGAGCAGTTCTTC
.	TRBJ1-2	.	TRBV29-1	CSVRSQGPVGYGYTF	TGCAGCGTCCGCTCTCAGGGCCCGGTGGGCTATGGCTACACCTTC
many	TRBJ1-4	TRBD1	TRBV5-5	CASSGTGQRLEKLFF	TGTGCCAGCAGCGGAACGGGACAGCGACTGGAAAAACTGTTTTTT
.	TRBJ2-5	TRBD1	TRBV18	CASSPGTGRPSGETQYF	TGTGCCAGCTCACCGGGGACAGGACGGCCCTCCGGGGAGACCCAGTACTTC